These T cell receptor beta chains were read from a single sample in a study of T cell clonotyping in hematopoietic cell transplantation. Profiled with immunoSEQ multiplex PCR; TCRdb holds only in-frame clones, not every one. This sample has 15,000 or so clones; over 50% occur once, and the top ten carry about 11%. The sequencing here drew on PBMCs, taken 30 days after allogeneic stem cell transplant. These receptors were obtained from a male patient aged 45-60 years who had an allogeneic stem cell transplant from an unrelated donor, so T cells may come from the graft donor. Some clones in this sample may be carry-over from other donors' samples. The CDR3 runs from the conserved cysteine through the conserved F or W. A D gene is named only where the DNA matches it firmly. Expanded clones get a size class; other rows say once, few or many, or leave the size out.

clone_size: few
j_call: TRBJ2-2
d_call: NA
v_call: TRBV9
cdr3_aa: CASSVSAGYTGELFF
cdr3_nt: TGTGCCAGCAGCGTATCGGCAGGGTACACCGGGGAGCTGTTTTTT

clone_size: NA
j_call: TRBJ2-7
d_call: NA
v_call: TRBV9
cdr3_aa: CASSEGTGMLYEQYF
cdr3_nt: TGTGCCAGCAGCGAGGGGACTGGAATGCTCTACGAGCAGTACTTC

clone_size: NA
j_call: TRBJ1-5
d_call: TRBD1
v_call: TRBV28
cdr3_aa: CASVPLGTGVHQPQHF
cdr3_nt: TGTGCCAGCGTCCCCCTCGGGACAGGGGTCCATCAGCCCCAGCATTTT

clone_size: NA
j_call: TRBJ1-1
d_call: NA
v_call: TRBV28
cdr3_aa: CASSFVVHTEAFF
cdr3_nt: TGTGCCAGCAGTTTCGTAGTCCACACTGAAGCTTTCTTT

clone_size: NA
j_call: TRBJ1-5
d_call: NA
v_call: TRBV30
cdr3_aa: CAWKRRAGNQPQHF
cdr3_nt: TGTGCCTGGAAAAGAAGGGCAGGGAATCAGCCCCAGCATTTT

clone_size: NA
j_call: TRBJ2-1
d_call: NA
v_call: TRBV5-8
cdr3_aa: CATVLGISPFF
cdr3_nt: TGTGCCACCGTGCTGGGGATTAGCCCGTTCTTC

clone_size: NA
j_call: TRBJ2-1
d_call: TRBD1
v_call: TRBV5-1
cdr3_aa: CASSLSPGGRDEQFF
cdr3_nt: TGCGCCAGCAGCTTGTCACCAGGGGGCAGAGATGAGCAGTTCTTC

clone_size: NA
j_call: TRBJ1-5
d_call: NA
v_call: TRBV2
cdr3_aa: CASSGGRVGNQPQHF
cdr3_nt: TGTGCCAGCAGTGGGGGTAGGGTTGGGAATCAGCCCCAGCATTTT

clone_size: NA
j_call: TRBJ1-1
d_call: NA
v_call: TRBV10-3
cdr3_aa: CAIRTPDRQNTEAFF
cdr3_nt: TGTGCCATCAGGACCCCAGACAGGCAGAACACTGAAGCTTTCTTT

clone_size: few
j_call: TRBJ1-5
d_call: NA
v_call: TRBV29-1
cdr3_aa: CSVGPVQPFNQPQHF
cdr3_nt: TGCAGCGTTGGTCCGGTACAGCCCTTCAATCAGCCCCAGCATTTT

clone_size: few
j_call: TRBJ1-1
d_call: NA
v_call: TRBV30
cdr3_aa: CAWSLILNTEAFF
cdr3_nt: TGTGCCTGGAGTCTCATATTGAACACTGAAGCTTTCTTT

clone_size: few
j_call: TRBJ2-6
d_call: NA
v_call: TRBV7-3
cdr3_aa: CASSPRGEPSGANVLTF
cdr3_nt: TGTGCCAGCAGCCCACGCGGCGAACCCTCTGGGGCCAACGTCCTGACTTTC

clone_size: few
j_call: TRBJ1-5
d_call: NA
v_call: TRBV30
cdr3_aa: CAWSAQTNQPQHF
cdr3_nt: TGTGCCTGGAGTGCCCAGACCAATCAGCCCCAGCATTTT

clone_size: NA
j_call: TRBJ2-7
d_call: NA
v_call: TRBV30
cdr3_aa: CAWSAGGVSSYEQYF
cdr3_nt: TGTGCCTGGAGTGCGGGCGGAGTGAGCTCCTACGAGCAGTACTTC

clone_size: NA
j_call: TRBJ1-1
d_call: TRBD1
v_call: TRBV30
cdr3_aa: CAWSQGGEGAFF
cdr3_nt: TGTGCCTGGAGCCAGGGGGGAGAGGGAGCTTTCTTT

clone_size: NA
j_call: TRBJ2-3
d_call: NA
v_call: TRBV4-3
cdr3_aa: CASSQDRGRVSDTQYF
cdr3_nt: TGCGCCAGCAGCCAAGATAGAGGCAGGGTGTCAGATACGCAGTATTTT

clone_size: NA
j_call: TRBJ1-5
d_call: NA
v_call: TRBV4-1
cdr3_aa: CASSRTPGEHGSNQPQHF
cdr3_nt: TGCGCCAGCAGCCGGACCCCCGGGGAGCATGGTAGCAATCAGCCCCAGCATTTT

clone_size: NA
j_call: TRBJ1-4
d_call: TRBD1
v_call: TRBV7-2
cdr3_aa: CASSPDRGGKLFF
cdr3_nt: TGTGCCAGCAGCCCAGACAGGGGGGGAAAACTGTTTTTT

clone_size: NA
j_call: TRBJ1-2
d_call: NA
v_call: TRBV29-1
cdr3_aa: CSVGGDYGYTF
cdr3_nt: TGCAGCGTTGGCGGGGACTATGGCTACACCTTC

clone_size: NA
j_call: TRBJ2-5
d_call: NA
v_call: TRBV28
cdr3_aa: CASSPLGIEETQYF
cdr3_nt: TGTGCCAGCAGCCCCCTCGGTATAGAAGAGACCCAGTACTTC

clone_size: once
j_call: TRBJ1-4
d_call: TRBD1
v_call: TRBV2
cdr3_aa: CASSGRGQGPEKLFF
cdr3_nt: TGTGCCAGCAGTGGAAGAGGACAGGGCCCAGAAAAACTGTTTTTT

clone_size: NA
j_call: TRBJ1-5
d_call: TRBD1
v_call: TRBV2
cdr3_aa: CASSPDRIGNQPQHF
cdr3_nt: TGTGCCAGCAGCCCGGACAGGATTGGCAATCAGCCCCAGCATTTT

clone_size: few
j_call: TRBJ1-1
d_call: NA
v_call: TRBV7-7
cdr3_aa: CASSQRVNTEAFF
cdr3_nt: TGTGCTAGCAGCCAGAGGGTGAACACTGAAGCTTTCTTT

clone_size: NA
j_call: TRBJ1-2
d_call: NA
v_call: TRBV5-4
cdr3_aa: CASSLEKGGRYTF
cdr3_nt: TGTGCCAGCAGCTTGGAAAAAGGGGGTCGCTACACCTTC

clone_size: NA
j_call: TRBJ1-2
d_call: NA
v_call: TRBV6-1
cdr3_aa: CASSVRGSSNYGYTF
cdr3_nt: TGTGCCAGCAGTGTACGAGGCAGCTCTAACTATGGCTACACCTTC

clone_size: NA
j_call: TRBJ2-2
d_call: NA
v_call: TRBV10-1
cdr3_aa: CASSEGGELFF
cdr3_nt: TGCGCCAGCAGTGAAGGCGGGGAGCTGTTTTTT

clone_size: NA
j_call: TRBJ2-5
d_call: NA
v_call: TRBV11-3
cdr3_aa: CASSRGREETQYF
cdr3_nt: TGTGCCAGCAGCCGCGGACGGGAAGAGACCCAGTACTTC

clone_size: NA
j_call: TRBJ2-6
d_call: NA
v_call: TRBV4-1
cdr3_aa: CASSQSAANSGANVLTF
cdr3_nt: TGCGCCAGCAGCCAATCGGCAGCGAACTCTGGGGCCAACGTCCTGACTTTC

clone_size: NA
j_call: TRBJ1-1
d_call: NA
v_call: TRBV28
cdr3_aa: CASSSSSEAFF
cdr3_nt: NA

clone_size: few
j_call: TRBJ1-3
d_call: NA
v_call: TRBV4-3
cdr3_aa: CASSFGPYSGNTIYF
cdr3_nt: TGCGCCAGCAGCTTTGGGCCCTACTCTGGAAACACCATATATTTT

clone_size: NA
j_call: TRBJ2-7
d_call: NA
v_call: TRBV27
cdr3_aa: CASFSASYEQYF
cdr3_nt: TGTGCCAGTTTCTCGGCCTCCTACGAGCAGTACTTC

clone_size: NA
j_call: TRBJ1-5
d_call: NA
v_call: TRBV5-6
cdr3_aa: CASSARTAPYQPQHF
cdr3_nt: TGTGCCAGCAGCGCCCGGACAGCCCCCTATCAGCCCCAGCATTTT

clone_size: NA
j_call: TRBJ2-7
d_call: NA
v_call: TRBV4-1
cdr3_aa: CASSQDGYEQYF
cdr3_nt: TGCGCCAGCAGCCAAGACGGATACGAGCAGTACTTC

clone_size: NA
j_call: TRBJ1-3
d_call: TRBD1
v_call: TRBV30
cdr3_aa: CAWSSGTGTSSGNTIYF
cdr3_nt: TGTGCCTGGAGTTCCGGGACAGGGACCTCCTCTGGAAACACCATATATTTT

clone_size: NA
j_call: TRBJ2-7
d_call: TRBD2
v_call: TRBV6-1
cdr3_aa: CASSVPLGGSLHEQYF
cdr3_nt: TGTGCCAGCAGTGTTCCCCTTGGCGGGAGTTTGCACGAGCAGTACTTC

clone_size: NA
j_call: TRBJ2-3
d_call: NA
v_call: TRBV28
cdr3_aa: CASSLIMTQYF
cdr3_nt: TGTGCCAGCAGTTTAATTATGACGCAGTATTTT

clone_size: NA
j_call: TRBJ2-2
d_call: NA
v_call: TRBV5-6
cdr3_aa: CASSITRAGELFF
cdr3_nt: TGTGCCAGCAGCATTACCAGGGCCGGGGAGCTGTTTTTT

clone_size: NA
j_call: TRBJ1-1
d_call: NA
v_call: TRBV30
cdr3_aa: CAWSAHMNTEAFF
cdr3_nt: TGTGCCTGGAGTGCCCATATGAACACTGAAGCTTTCTTT

clone_size: few
j_call: TRBJ2-1
d_call: NA
v_call: TRBV19
cdr3_aa: CASSWGNEQFF
cdr3_nt: TGTGCCAGTAGTTGGGGGAATGAGCAGTTCTTC

clone_size: NA
j_call: TRBJ1-3
d_call: NA
v_call: TRBV30
cdr3_aa: CAWAGRRDLGNTIYF
cdr3_nt: TGTGCCTGGGCGGGACGCCGCGACCTTGGAAACACCATATATTTT

clone_size: few
j_call: TRBJ2-7
d_call: TRBD2
v_call: TRBV9
cdr3_aa: CASSVAVAGTSGPYEQYF
cdr3_nt: TGTGCCAGCAGCGTAGCTGTCGCCGGGACTAGCGGGCCCTACGAGCAGTACTTC